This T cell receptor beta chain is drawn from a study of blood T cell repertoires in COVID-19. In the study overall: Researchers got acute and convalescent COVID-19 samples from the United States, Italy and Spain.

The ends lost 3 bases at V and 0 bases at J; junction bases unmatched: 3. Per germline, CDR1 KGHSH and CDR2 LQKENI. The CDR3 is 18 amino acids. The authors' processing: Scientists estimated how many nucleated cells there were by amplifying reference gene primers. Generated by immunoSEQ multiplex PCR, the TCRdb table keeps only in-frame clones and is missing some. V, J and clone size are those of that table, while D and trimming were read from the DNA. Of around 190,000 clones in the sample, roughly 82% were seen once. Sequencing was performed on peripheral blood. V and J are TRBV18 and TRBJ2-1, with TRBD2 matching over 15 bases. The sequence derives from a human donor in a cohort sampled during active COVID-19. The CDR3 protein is CASSPGLAGGDSYNEQFF. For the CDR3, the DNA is TGTGCCAGCTCACCGGGACTAGCGGGAGGCGACTCCTACAATGAGCAGTTCTTC.